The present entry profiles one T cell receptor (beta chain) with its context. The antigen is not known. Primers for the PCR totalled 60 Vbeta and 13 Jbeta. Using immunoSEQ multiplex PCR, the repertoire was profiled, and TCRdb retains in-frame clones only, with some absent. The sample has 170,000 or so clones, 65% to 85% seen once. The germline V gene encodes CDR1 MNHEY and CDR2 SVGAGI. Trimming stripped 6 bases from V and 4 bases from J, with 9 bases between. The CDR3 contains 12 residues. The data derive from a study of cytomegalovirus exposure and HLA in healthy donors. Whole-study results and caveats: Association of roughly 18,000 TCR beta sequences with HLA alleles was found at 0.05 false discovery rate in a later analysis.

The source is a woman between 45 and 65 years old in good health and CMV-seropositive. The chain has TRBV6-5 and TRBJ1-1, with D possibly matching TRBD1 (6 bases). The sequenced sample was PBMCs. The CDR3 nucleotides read TGTGCCAGCAGAAAGGGGGTCACTGAAGCTTTCTTT. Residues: CASRKGVTEAFF.